This T cell receptor (beta chain) was sequenced during a study of blood T cell repertoires in COVID-19. The overall study: Samples came from the United States, Italy and Spain, spanning acute and convalescent COVID-19.

The CDR3 has 15 amino acids. CDR1 is LNHNV and CDR2 is YYDKDF in the germline V gene (reference sequence). V was pared by 5 bases and J by 8 bases, with 6 bases of the junction left unmatched. As originally analysed: Counts of nucleated cells, estimated from reference gene primer amplification, were obtained. Some clones are missing from TCRdb's copy, which holds only in-frame ones; the method was immunoSEQ multiplex PCR. V and J calls and clone size are copied from that table; D and trimming were computed from the DNA. This sample has about 370,000 clones, with about nine tenths found just once. Living in about two dozen US areas, the participants were between about 18 and 100 years of age. All recovered Cohort 3 donors got two negative PCRs, got clearance, or saw symptom resolution.

The gene calls are TRBV15 and TRBJ1-4, with 12 bases aligning to TRBD1. The origin of this receptor is a woman aged 25-40 years who had recovered from COVID-19. Sequenced input: PBMCs or T cells enriched from blood (not recorded which). CDR3 coding DNA: TGTGCCACCAGCGTACCCGGGACAGGGGGCGAAAAACTGTTTTTT. This codes for CATSVPGTGGEKLFF.